These 11 T cell receptor beta chains were sequenced from one sample in a study of PD-1 blockade in classical Hodgkin lymphoma. Relapse was seen in all patients after autologous stem cell transplantation, and brentuximab vedotin exposure was variable. This table comes from immunoSEQ multiplex PCR, and its TCRdb copy is limited to in-frame clones, with some not included. The data show about 22,000 clones, roughly 70% seen once. The material was peripheral blood mononuclear cells (PBMCs), obtained at baseline. These receptors were collected from a human donor with classical Hodgkin lymphoma.

The chain uses TRBV2 and TRBJ1-5; D uncertain. Germline CDR1 and CDR2: SNHLY and FYNNEI. Trimming shortened V by 7 bases and J by 4 bases, and 11 bases separated the two germline ends. The CDR3 consists of 13 residues. In nucleotides, the CDR3 is TGTGCCAGCAAACCGGATGGAAATCAGCCCCAGCATTTT. Translated, it gives CASKPDGNQPQHF. Combining the CDR3 with reference TRBV2 and TRBJ1-5 gives the whole variable domain EPEVTQTPSHQVTQMGQEVILRCVPISNHLYFYWYRQILGQKVEFLVSFYNNEISEKSEIFDDQFSVERPDGSNFTLKIRSTKLEDSAMYFCASKPDGNQPQHFGDGTRLSIL.

V gene TRBV5-4 combines with J gene TRBJ2-1, with D perhaps matching TRBD2 (7 bases). In germline, CDR1 is SGHNT, CDR2 YYREEE (reference sequence). The CDR3 is made up of 14 amino acids. Trimming stripped 3 bases from V and 5 bases from J, with 12 bases between. The CDR3: CASSWGGGDNEQFF. In DNA, the CDR3 is TGTGCCAGCAGCTGGGGCGGGGGCGACAATGAGCAGTTCTTC.

The CDR3 sequence: CASSLGSGDNTGELFF. The DNA of the CDR3 is TGTGCCAGCAGCTTAGGATCGGGGGACAACACCGGGGAGCTGTTTTTT. The chain combines TRBV7-2 with TRBJ2-2, with D perhaps matching TRBD2 (6 bases). The CDR3 is made up of 16 amino acids. Trimming removed 1 base at V and 2 bases at J, with 11 bases between. Germline assignment: CDR1 SGHTA and CDR2 FQGNSA.

The chain links TRBV30 to TRBJ2-7; 14 nucleotides align to TRBD2. J gave up 4 bases and V 0 bases, and 11 bases lay outside the gene matches. The CDR3 runs 18 residues. Germline assignment: CDR1 GTSNPN and CDR2 SVGIG (reference sequence). CDR3 sequence reads: CAWSVRGTSGRRKYEQYF. The CDR3 DNA reads as TGTGCCTGGAGTGTACGGGGGACTAGCGGGAGAAGGAAGTACGAGCAGTACTTC.

The V and J genes are TRBV4-1 and TRBJ1-1; TRBD1 matches at 7 bases. CDR1 is MGHRA and CDR2 is YSYEKL in the germline V gene. The CDR3 length is 16 residues. The junction had 4 bases not matched to a gene; V was cut back by 0 bases and J by 0 bases. Here the CDR3 reads CASSQEGDRVNTEAFF. In nucleotides, the CDR3 is TGCGCCAGCAGCCAAGAAGGTGACAGGGTGAACACTGAAGCTTTCTTT.

J is TRBJ1-1 and V is TRBV13, with D possibly matching TRBD1 (5 bases). Germline CDR1 reads PRHDT; CDR2 reads FYEKMQ (reference sequence). The CDR3 runs to 14 residues. V dropped 2 bases and J dropped 6 bases, with 13 bases sitting between them. The chain's CDR3 is CASSLQGGLSEAFF. CDR3 nucleotide sequence: TGTGCCAGCAGCTTACAGGGTGGTTTATCTGAAGCTTTCTTT. Drawing the rest from reference TRBV13 and TRBJ1-1, the complete variable domain is AAGVIQSPRHLIKEKRETATLKCYPIPRHDTVYWYQQGPGQDPQFLISFYEKMQSDKGSIPDRFSAQQFSDYHSELNMSSLELGDSALYFCASSLQGGLSEAFFGQGTRLTVV.

The chain recombines TRBV5-4 with TRBJ2-2; D not certain. Trimming shortened V by 4 bases and J by 2 bases, and 15 bases separated the two germline ends. Per the germline V gene, CDR1 is SGHNT and CDR2 is YYREEE (reference sequence). The CDR3 is 16 amino acids. In nucleotides, the CDR3 is TGTGCCAGCAGCCCTAGGGTGGGCCGTAACACCGGGGAGCTGTTTTTT. Protein sequence: CASSPRVGRNTGELFF.

The V call is TRBV6-5, the J call TRBJ2-7; 9 bases align to TRBD1. V was clipped by 0 bases and J by 5 bases; unmatched bases: 8. The CDR3 is made up of 16 amino acids. Germline CDR1 is MNHEY and CDR2 is SVGAGI. The DNA for the CDR3 is TGTGCCAGCAGTTACTCGAGTGGGACAGGGTTACACGAGCAGTACTTC. This gives the protein CASSYSSGTGLHEQYF.

The CDR3 is CASSLGGQATDTQYF. The CDR3 coding sequence is TGCGCCAGCAGCTTGGGAGGACAGGCTACAGATACGCAGTATTTT. The chain uses TRBV5-1 and TRBJ2-3; 7 bases line up with TRBD1. The length of the CDR3 is 15 residues. Germline V CDR1 and CDR2: SGHRS, YFSETQ. Losses at the gene ends were 0 bases for V and 3 bases for J; bases not matched to a gene: 4.

V is TRBV4-3 and J is TRBJ2-4; 8 bases align to TRBD2. This CDR3 comprises 16 residues. Per germline, CDR1 LGHNA and CDR2 YSLEER. Germline trimming cut 0 bases from V and 6 bases from J; bases unmatched to any gene: 7. DNA of the CDR3: TGCGCCAGCAGCCAAGATAGAGTAACTAGCGGAAACATTCAGTACTTC. Translation: CASSQDRVTSGNIQYF.

This chain links TRBV7-9 with TRBJ1-2; D ambiguous. V gave up 5 bases and J gave up 7 bases, with 14 bases separating them. CDR3 length: 13 residues. Germline-derived CDR1 and CDR2 are SEHNR and FQNEAQ (reference sequence). The CDR3: CASSHLNQCGYTF. In nucleotides, the CDR3 is TGTGCCAGCAGCCACCTGAATCAATGTGGCTACACCTTC.